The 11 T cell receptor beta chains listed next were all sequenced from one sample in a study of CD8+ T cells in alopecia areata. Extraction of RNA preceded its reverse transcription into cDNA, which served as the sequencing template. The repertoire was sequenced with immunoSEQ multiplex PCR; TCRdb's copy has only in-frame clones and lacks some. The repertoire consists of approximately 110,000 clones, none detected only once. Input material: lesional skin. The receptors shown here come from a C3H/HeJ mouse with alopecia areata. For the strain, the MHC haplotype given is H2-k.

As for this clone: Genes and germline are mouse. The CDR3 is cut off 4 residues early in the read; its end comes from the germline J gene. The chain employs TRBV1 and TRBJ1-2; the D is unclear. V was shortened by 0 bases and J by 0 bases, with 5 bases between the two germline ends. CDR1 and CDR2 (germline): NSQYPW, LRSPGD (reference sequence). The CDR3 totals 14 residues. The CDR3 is CTCSADTPNSDYTF. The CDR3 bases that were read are TGCACCTGCAGTGCAGACACTCCAAACTCC.

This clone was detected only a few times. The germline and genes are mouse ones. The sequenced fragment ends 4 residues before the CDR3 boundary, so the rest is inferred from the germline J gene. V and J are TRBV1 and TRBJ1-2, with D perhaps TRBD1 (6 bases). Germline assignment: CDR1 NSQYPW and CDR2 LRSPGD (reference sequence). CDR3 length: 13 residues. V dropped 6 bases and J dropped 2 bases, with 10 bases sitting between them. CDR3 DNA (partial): TGCACCTGCAGACAGGGAAGCAACTCC. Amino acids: CTCRQGSNS. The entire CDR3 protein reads CTCRQGSNSDYTF.

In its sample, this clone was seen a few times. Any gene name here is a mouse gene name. CDR3 bases read: TGTGCCAGCAGCCGGGACAGGGACTACTATGCT. Translating gives CASSRDRDYYA. The entire CDR3 protein reads CASSRDRDYYAEQFF. The V and J genes are TRBV13-3 and TRBJ2-1; 9 bases are shared with TRBD1. Read data end 4 residues before the CDR3 end; the end is taken from the germline J gene. The V and J ends lost 5 bases and 2 bases, in that order; junction bases with no gene match: 5. Germline CDR1 is NNHDY and CDR2 is SYVADS. The CDR3 spans 15 residues.

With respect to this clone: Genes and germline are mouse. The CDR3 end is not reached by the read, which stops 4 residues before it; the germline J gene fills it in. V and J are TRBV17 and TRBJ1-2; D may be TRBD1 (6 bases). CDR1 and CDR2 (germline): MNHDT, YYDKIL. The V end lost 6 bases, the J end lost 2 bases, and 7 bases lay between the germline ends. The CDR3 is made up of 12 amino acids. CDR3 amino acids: CASRQGNSDYTF. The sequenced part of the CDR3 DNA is TGTGCTAGCAGACAGGGTAACTCC.

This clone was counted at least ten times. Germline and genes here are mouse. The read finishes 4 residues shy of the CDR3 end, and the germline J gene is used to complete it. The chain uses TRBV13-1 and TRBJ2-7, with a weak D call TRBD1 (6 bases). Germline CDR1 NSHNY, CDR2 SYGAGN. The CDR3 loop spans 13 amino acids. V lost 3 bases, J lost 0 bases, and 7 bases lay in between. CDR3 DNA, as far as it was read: TGTGCCAGCAGTGGGACAGTCTCCTAT. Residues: CASSGTVSY. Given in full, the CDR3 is CASSGTVSYEQYF.

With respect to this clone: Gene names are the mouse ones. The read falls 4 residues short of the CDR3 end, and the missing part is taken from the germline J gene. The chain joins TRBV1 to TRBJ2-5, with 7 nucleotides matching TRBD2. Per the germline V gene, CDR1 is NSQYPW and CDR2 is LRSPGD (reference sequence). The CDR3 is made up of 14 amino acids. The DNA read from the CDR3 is TGCACCTGCAGTGCAGAACCCTGGGGGGAC. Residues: CTCSAEPWGD. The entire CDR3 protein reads CTCSAEPWGDTQYF.

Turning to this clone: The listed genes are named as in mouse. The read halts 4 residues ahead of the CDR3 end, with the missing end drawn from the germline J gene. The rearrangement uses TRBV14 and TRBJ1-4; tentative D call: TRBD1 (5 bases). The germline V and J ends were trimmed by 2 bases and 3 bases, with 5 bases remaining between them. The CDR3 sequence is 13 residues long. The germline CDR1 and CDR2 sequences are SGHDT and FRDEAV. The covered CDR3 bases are TGTGCCAGCAGTTTGGACACCAACGAA. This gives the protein CASSLDTNE. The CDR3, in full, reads CASSLDTNERLFF.

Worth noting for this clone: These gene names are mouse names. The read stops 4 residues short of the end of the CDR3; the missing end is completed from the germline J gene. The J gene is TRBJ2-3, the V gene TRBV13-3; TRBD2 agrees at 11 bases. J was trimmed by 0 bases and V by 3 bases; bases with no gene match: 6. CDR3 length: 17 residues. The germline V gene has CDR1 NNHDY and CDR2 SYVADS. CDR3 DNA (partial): TGTGCCAGCAGTGGAGGGACTGGGGGTACTAGTGCAGAA. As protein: CASSGGTGGTSAE. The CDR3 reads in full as CASSGGTGGTSAETLYF.

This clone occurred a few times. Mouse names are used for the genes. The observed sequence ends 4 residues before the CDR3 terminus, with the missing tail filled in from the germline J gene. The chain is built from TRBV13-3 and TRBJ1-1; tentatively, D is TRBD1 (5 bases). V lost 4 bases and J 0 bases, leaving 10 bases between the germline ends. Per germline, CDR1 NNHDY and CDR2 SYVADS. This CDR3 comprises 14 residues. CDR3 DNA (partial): TGTGCCAGCAGTAGGGGAACTGCAAACACA. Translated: CASSRGTANT. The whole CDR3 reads CASSRGTANTEVFF.

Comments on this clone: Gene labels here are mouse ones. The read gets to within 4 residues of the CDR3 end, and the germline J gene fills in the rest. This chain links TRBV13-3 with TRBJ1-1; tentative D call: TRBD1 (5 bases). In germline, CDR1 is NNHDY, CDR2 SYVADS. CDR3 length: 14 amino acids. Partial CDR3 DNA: TGTGCCAGCAGTGATGCACGTCGGGGGGGA. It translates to CASSDARRGG. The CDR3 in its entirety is CASSDARRGGEVFF.

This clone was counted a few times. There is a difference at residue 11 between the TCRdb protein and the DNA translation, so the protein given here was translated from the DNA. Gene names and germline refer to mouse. The DNA read from the CDR3 is TGTGCCAGCAGTATTCGCCCAGATAATTCGCCC. This sequence encodes CASSIRPDNSP. The complete CDR3 sequence is CASSIRPDNSPLYF. V usage is TRBV19 and J usage is TRBJ1-6; no definite D call. The CDR3 is cut off 3 residues early in the read; its end comes from the germline J gene. Being an ORF, TRBJ1-6 has a function that is uncertain. Trimming left V 2 bases short and J 5 bases short, with 8 bases between. CDR3 size: 14 residues. Germline CDR1 and CDR2: FNHDT and SITEND (reference sequence).